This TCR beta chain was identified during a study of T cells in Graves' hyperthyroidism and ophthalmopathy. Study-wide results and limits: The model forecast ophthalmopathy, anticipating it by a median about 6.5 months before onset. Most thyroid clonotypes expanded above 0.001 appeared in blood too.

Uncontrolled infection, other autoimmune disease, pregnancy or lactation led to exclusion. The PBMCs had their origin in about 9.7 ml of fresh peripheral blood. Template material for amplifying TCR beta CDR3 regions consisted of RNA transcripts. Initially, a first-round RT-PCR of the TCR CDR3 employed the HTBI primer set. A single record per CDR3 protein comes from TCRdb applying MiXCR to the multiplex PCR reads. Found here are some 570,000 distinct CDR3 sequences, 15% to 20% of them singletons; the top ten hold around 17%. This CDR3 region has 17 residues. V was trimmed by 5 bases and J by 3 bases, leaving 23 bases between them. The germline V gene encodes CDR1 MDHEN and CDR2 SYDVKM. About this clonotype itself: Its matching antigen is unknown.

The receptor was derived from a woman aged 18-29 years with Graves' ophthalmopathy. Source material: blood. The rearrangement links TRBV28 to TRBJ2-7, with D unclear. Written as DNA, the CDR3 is TGTGCCAGCAGTCCTATGGGATTCTGGGCGCCCTTCTACGAGCAGTACTTC. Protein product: CASSPMGFWAPFYEQYF. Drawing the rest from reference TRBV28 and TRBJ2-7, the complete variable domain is DVKVTQSSRYLVKRTGEKVFLECVQDMDHENMFWYRQDPGLGLRLIYFSYDVKMKEKGDIPEGYSVSREKKERFSLILESASTNQTSMYLCASSPMGFWAPFYEQYFGPGTRLTVT.